This section outlines one TCR beta chain sequence together with its context. Data came from immunoSEQ multiplex PCR; TCRdb stores just in-frame clones and leaves some out. The sample holds roughly 20,000 clones, approximately 85% seen once. This sample stems from a study of T cells in localized non-small cell lung cancer. Sequenced material: peripheral blood mononuclear cells, taken before any cancer treatment. The source is a male donor aged 60 or older with stage II lung adenocarcinoma.

The CDR3 loop reads CASSQMSTGVVNTEAFF. The CDR3 DNA reads TGCGCCAGCAGCCAAATGAGCACAGGGGTGGTGAACACTGAAGCTTTCTTT. J is TRBJ1-1 and V is TRBV4-1; 7 bases align to TRBD1. CDR3 length: 17 amino acids. Germline loops: CDR1 MGHRA, CDR2 YSYEKL. V lost 2 bases and J lost 0; bases outside the gene matches: 9.